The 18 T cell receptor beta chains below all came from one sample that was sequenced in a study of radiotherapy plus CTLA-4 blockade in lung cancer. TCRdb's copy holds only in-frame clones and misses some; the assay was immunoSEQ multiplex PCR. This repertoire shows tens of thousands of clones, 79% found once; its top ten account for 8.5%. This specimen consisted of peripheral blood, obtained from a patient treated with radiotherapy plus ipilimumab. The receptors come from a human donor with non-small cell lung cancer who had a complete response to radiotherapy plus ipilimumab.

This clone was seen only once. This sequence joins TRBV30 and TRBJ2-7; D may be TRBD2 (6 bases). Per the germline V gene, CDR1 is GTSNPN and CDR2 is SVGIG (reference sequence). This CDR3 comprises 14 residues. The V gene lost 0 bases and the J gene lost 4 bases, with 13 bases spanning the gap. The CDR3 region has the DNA TGTGCCTGGAGTGTAGGCGGTAGCGGATACGAGCAGTACGTC. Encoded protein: CAWSVGGSGYEQYV.

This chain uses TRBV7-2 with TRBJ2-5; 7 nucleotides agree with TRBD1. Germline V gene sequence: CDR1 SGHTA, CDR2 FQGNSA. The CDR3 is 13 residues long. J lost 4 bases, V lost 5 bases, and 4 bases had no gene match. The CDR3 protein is CASSPGGTETQYF. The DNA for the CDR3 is TGTGCCAGCAGCCCAGGGGGTACAGAGACCCAGTACTTC.

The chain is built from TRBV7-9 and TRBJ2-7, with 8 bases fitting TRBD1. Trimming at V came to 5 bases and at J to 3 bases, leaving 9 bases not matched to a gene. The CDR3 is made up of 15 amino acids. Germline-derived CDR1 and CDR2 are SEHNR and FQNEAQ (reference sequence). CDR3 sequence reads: CASSPGQGKVYEQYF. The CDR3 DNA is TGTGCCAGCAGCCCCGGACAGGGTAAAGTCTACGAGCAGTACTTC.

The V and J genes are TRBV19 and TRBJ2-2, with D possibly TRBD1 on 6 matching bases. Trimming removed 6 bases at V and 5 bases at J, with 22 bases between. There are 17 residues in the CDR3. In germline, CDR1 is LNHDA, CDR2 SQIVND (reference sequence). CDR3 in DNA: TGTGCCAGTAGGAGGGTGAAGTCAGGGGCCGGAACCGGGGAGCTGTTTTTT. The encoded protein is CASRRVKSGAGTGELFF.

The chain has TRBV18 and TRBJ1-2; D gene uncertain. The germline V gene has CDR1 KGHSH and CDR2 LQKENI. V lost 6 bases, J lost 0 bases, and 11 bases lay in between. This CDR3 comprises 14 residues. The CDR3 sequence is CASSGLSSNYGYTF. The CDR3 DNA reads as TGTGCCAGCTCCGGACTCTCTTCTAACTATGGCTACACCTTC.

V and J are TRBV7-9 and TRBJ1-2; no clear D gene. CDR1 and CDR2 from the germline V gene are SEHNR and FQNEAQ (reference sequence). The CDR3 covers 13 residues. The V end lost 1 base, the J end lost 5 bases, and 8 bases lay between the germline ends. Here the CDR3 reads CASSLDVSYGYTF. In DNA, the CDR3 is TGTGCCAGCAGCTTAGATGTCAGTTATGGCTACACCTTC.

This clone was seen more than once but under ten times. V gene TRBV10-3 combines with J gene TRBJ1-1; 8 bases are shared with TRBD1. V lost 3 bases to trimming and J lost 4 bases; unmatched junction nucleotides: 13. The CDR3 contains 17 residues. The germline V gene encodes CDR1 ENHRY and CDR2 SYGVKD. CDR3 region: CAISDSARGLIVTEAFF. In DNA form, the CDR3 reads TGTGCCATCAGTGACTCCGCCAGGGGGCTAATTGTCACTGAAGCTTTCTTT.

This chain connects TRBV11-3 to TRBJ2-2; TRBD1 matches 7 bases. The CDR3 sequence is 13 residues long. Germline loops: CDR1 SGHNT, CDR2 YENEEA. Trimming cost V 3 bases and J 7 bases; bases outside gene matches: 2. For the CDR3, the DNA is TGTGCCAGCAGCTTGGGACAGCTCGGGGAGCTGTTTTTT. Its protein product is CASSLGQLGELFF.

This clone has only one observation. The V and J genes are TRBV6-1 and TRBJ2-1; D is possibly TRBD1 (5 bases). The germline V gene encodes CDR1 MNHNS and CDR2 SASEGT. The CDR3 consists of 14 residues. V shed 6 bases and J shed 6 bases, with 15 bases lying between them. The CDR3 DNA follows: TGTGCCAGCAGATCTAGGGGCCTTGGCAATGAGCAGTTCTTC. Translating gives CASRSRGLGNEQFF.

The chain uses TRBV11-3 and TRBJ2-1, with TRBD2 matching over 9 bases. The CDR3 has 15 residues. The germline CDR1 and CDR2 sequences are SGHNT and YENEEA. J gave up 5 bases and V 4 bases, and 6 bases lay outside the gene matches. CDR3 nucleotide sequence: TGTGCCAGCAGCTCCCGGCTAGCGGGGAACAATGAGCAGTTCTTC. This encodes CASSSRLAGNNEQFF.

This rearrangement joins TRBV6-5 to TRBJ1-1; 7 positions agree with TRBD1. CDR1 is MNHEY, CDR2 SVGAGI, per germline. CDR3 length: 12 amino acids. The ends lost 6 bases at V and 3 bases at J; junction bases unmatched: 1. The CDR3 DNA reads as TGTGCCAGCAGCAGGGGGGACACTGAAGCTTTCTTT. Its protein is CASSRGDTEAFF.

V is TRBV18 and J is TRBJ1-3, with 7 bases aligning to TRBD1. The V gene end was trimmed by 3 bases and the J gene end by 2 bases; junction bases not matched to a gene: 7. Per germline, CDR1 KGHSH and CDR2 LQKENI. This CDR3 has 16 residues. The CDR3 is CASSPSPDRAGNTIYF. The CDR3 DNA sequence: TGTGCCAGCTCACCTTCTCCTGACAGGGCTGGAAACACCATATATTTT.

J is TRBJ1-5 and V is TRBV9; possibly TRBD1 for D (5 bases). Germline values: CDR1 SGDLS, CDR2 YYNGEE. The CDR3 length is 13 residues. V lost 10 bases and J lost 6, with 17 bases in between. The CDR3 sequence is CASGDGSAQPQHF. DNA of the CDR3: TGTGCCTCGGGGGACGGATCGGCTCAGCCCCAGCATTTT.

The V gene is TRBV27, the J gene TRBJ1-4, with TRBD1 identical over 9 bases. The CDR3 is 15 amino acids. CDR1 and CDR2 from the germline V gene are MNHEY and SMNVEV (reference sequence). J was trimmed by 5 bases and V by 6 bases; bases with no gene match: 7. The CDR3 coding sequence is TGTGCCAGCAGGTCGGACAGGGGTCGGAATGAAAAACTGTTTTTT. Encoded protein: CASRSDRGRNEKLFF.

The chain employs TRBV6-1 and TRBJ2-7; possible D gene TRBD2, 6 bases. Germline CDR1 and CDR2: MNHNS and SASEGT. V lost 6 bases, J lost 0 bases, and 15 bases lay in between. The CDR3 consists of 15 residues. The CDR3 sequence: CASRGETSASYEQYF. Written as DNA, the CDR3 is TGTGCCAGCAGGGGGGAGACTAGTGCCTCCTACGAGCAGTACTTC.

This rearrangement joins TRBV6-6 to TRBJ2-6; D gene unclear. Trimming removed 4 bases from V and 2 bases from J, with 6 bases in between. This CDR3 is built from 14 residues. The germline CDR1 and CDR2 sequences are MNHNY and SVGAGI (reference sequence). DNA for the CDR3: TGTGCCAGCAGTTTTCAGACTGGGGCCAACGTCCTGACTTTC. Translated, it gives CASSFQTGANVLTF.

CDR3 bases: TGCGCCAGCAGCCAAGCAGGGGAGACCCAGTACTTC. Translated, it gives CASSQAGETQYF. V usage is TRBV4-1 and J usage is TRBJ2-5; a possible D gene is TRBD1 (5 bases). The ends were cut back, 1 base at V and 5 bases at J, with 5 bases in the middle. CDR1 is MGHRA and CDR2 is YSYEKL in the germline V gene. The CDR3 loop spans 12 amino acids.

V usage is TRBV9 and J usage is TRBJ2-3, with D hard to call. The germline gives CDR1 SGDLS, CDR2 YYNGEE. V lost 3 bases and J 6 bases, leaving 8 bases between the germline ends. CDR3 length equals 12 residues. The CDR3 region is CASSGTWDTQYF. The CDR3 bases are TGTGCCAGCAGCGGTACTTGGGATACGCAGTATTTT.